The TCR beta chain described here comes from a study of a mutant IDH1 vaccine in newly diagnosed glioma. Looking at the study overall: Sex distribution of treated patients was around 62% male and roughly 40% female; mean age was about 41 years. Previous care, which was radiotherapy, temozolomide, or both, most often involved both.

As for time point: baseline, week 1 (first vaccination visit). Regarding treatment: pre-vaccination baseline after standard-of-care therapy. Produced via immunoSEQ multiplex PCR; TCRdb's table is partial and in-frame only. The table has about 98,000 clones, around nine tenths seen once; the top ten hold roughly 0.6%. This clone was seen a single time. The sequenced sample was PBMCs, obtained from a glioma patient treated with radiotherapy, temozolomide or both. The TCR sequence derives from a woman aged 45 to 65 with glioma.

CDR3: CASSLADRASYEQYF. For the CDR3, the DNA is TGTGCCAGCAGCTTAGCGGACAGGGCATCCTACGAGCAGTACTTC. The V call is TRBV7-9, the J call TRBJ2-7; 8 bases fit TRBD1. The V segment lost 0 bases and the J segment 1 base; nucleotides outside the gene matches: 2. In germline, CDR1 is SEHNR, CDR2 FQNEAQ (reference sequence). The CDR3 consists of 15 residues.